This T cell receptor (beta chain) was sequenced during a study of identical twins. This clonotype came up many times. TCRdb reprocessed the 5' RACE reads via MiXCR and lists one record per CDR3 protein. The data contain 140,000 to 150,000 distinct CDR3 sequences, around 3.6% of them singletons. The V gene's germline CDR1 is DFQATT and CDR2 SNEGSKA (reference sequence). The CDR3 spans 15 residues. Losses at the gene ends were 1 base for V and 2 bases for J; bases not matched to a gene: 4. This rearrangement joins TRBV20-1 to TRBJ2-2, with 7 bases matching TRBD2. This clonotype was obtained from a man between 18 and 29 years old in good health. The sequenced sample consisted of memory T cells sorted from blood. CDR3 nucleotides: TGCAGTGCTAGAGGTCTAGCGGATAACACCGGGGAGCTGTTTTTT. As protein: CSARGLADNTGELFF.